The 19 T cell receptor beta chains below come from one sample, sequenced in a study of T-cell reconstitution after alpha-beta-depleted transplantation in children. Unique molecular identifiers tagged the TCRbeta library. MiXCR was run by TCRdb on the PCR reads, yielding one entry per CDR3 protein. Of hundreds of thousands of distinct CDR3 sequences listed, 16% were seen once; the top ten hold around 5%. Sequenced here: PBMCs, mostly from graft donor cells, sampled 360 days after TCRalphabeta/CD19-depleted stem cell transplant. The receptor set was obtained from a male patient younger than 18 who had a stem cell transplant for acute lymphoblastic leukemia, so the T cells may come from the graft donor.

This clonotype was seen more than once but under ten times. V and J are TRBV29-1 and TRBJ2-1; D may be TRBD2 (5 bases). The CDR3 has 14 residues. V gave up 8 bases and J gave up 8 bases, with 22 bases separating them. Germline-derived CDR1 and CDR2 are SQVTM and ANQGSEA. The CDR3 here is CSSTLPTKPDEQFF. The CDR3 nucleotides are TGCAGCTCCACCCTCCCGACTAAACCAGATGAGCAGTTCTTC.

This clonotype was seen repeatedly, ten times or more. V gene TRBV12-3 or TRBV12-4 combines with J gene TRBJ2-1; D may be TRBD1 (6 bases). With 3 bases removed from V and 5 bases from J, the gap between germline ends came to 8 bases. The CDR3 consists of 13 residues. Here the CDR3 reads CASSFTGNNEQFF. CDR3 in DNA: TGTGCCAGCAGTTTTACAGGGAACAATGAGCAGTTCTTC.

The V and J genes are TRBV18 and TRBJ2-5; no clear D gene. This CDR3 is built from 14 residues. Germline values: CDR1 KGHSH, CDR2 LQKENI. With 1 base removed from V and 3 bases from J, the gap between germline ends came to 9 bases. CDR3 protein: CASSPQGPKETQYF. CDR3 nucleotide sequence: TGTGCCAGCTCACCACAGGGCCCAAAAGAGACCCAGTACTTC.

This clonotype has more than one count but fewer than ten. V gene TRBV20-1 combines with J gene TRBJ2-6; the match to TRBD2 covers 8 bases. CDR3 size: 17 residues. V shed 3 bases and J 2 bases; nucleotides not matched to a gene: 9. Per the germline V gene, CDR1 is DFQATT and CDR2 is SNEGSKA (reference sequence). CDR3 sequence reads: CSASHGTGGAGANVLTF. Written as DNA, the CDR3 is TGCAGTGCTAGTCATGGGACCGGGGGGGCTGGGGCCAACGTCCTGACTTTC.

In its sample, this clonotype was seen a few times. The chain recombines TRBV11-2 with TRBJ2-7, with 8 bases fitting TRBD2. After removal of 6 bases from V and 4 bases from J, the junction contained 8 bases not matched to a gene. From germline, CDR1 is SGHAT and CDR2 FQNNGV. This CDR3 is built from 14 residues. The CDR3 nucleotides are TGTGCCAGCAGGAGACCGGGAGGGCCTTACGAGCAGTACTTC. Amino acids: CASRRPGGPYEQYF.

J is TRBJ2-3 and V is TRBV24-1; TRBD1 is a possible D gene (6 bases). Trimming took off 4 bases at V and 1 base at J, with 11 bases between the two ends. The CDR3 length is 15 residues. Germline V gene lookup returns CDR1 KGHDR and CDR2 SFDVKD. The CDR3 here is CATSDPGDRTDTQYF. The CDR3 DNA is TGTGCCACCAGTGACCCAGGGGACCGCACAGATACGCAGTATTTT.

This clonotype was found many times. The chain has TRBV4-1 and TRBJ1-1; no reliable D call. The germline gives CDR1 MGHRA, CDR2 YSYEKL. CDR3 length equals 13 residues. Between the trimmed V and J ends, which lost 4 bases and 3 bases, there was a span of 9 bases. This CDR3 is CASSPRLHTEAFF. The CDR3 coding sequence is TGCGCCAGCAGCCCCCGATTGCACACTGAAGCTTTCTTT.

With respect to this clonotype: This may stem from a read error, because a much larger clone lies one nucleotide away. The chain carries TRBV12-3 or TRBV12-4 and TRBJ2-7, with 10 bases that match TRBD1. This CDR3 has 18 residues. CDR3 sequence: CACSLYRWGTGASYEQYF. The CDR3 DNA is TGTGCCTGCAGTTTATATCGCTGGGGGACAGGGGCCTCCTACGAGCAGTACTTC.

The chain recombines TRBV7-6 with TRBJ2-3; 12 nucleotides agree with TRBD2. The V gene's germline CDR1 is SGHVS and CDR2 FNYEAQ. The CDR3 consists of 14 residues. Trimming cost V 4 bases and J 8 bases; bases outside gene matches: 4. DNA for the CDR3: TGTGCCAGCAGCTCTAGCGGGAGGGCGGGTACGCAGTATTTT. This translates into CASSSSGRAGTQYF. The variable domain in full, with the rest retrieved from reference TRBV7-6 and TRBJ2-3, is GAGVSQSPRYKVTKRGQDVALRCDPISGHVSLYWYRQALGQGPEFLTYFNYEAQQDKSGLPNDRFSAERPEGSISTLTIQRTEQRDSAMYRCASSSSGRAGTQYFGPGTRLTVL.

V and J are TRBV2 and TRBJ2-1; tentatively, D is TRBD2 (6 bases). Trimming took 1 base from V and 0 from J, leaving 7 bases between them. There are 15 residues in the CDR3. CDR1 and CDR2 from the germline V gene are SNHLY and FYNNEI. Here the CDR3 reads CASSEGRGSYNEQFF. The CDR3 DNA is TGTGCCAGCAGTGAAGGGCGGGGCTCCTACAATGAGCAGTTCTTC.

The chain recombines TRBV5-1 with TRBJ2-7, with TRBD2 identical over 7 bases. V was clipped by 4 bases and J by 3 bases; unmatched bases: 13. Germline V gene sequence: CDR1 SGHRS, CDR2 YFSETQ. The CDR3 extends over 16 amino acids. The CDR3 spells CASSPGISGAFYEQYF. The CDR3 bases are TGCGCCAGCAGCCCAGGGATCAGCGGGGCTTTCTACGAGCAGTACTTC.

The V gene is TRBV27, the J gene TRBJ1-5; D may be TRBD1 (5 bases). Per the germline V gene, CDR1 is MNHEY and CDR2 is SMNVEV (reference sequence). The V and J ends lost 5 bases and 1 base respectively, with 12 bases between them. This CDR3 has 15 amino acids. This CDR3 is CASSIGVLSNQPQHF. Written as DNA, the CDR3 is TGTGCCAGCAGTATAGGGGTCCTAAGCAATCAGCCCCAGCATTTT.

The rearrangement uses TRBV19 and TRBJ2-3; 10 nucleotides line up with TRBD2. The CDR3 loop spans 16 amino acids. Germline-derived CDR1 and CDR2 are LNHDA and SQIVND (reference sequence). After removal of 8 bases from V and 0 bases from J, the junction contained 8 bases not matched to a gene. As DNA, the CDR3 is TGTGCCAGTCGCCTAGCGGGGGCCCTGAGCACAGATACGCAGTATTTT. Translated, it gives CASRLAGALSTDTQYF.

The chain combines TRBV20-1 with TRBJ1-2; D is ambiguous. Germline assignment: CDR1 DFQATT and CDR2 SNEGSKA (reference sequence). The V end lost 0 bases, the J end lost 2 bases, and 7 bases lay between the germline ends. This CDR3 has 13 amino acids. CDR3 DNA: TGCAGTGCTAGAGAGGTGGGAAACTATGGCTACACCTTC. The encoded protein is CSAREVGNYGYTF.

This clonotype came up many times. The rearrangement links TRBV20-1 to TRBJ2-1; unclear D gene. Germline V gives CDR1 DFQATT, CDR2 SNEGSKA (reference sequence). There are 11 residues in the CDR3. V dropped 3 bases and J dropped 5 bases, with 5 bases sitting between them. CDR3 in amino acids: CSARFHNEQFF. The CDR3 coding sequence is TGCAGTGCTAGGTTCCACAATGAGCAGTTCTTC.

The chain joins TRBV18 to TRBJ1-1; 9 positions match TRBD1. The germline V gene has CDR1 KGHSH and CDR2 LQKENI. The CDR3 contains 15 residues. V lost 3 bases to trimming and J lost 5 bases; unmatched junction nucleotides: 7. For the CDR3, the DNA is TGTGCCAGCTCACCGGGGACAGGGCCGGGAACTGAAGCTTTCTTT. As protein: CASSPGTGPGTEAFF. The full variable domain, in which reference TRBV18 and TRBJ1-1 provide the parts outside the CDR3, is NAGVMQNPRHLVRRRGQEARLRCSPMKGHSHVYWYRQLPEEGLKFMVYLQKENIIDESGMPKERFSAEFPKEGPSILRIQQVVRGDSAAYFCASSPGTGPGTEAFFGQGTRLTVV.

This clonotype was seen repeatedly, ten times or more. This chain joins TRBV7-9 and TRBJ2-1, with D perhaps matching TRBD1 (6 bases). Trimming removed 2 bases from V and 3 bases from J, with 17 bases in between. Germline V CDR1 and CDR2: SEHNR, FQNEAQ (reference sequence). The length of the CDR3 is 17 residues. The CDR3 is CASSLRGYEGFYNEQFF. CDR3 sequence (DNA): TGTGCCAGCAGCTTAAGGGGGTATGAAGGCTTCTACAATGAGCAGTTCTTC.

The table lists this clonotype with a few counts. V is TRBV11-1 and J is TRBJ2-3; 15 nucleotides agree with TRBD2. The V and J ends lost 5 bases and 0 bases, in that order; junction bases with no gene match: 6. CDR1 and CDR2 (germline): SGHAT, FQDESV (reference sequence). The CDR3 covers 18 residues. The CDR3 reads CASSPGTSGRRSTDTQYF. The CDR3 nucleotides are TGTGCCAGCAGCCCGGGGACTAGCGGGAGGAGGAGCACAGATACGCAGTATTTT.

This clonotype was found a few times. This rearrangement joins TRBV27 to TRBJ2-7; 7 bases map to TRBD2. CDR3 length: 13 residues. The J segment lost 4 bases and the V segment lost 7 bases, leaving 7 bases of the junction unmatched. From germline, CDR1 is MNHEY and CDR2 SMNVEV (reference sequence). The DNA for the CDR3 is TGTGCCAGCACAGTGGGGAGGGGTTACGAGCAGTACTTC. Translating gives CASTVGRGYEQYF.